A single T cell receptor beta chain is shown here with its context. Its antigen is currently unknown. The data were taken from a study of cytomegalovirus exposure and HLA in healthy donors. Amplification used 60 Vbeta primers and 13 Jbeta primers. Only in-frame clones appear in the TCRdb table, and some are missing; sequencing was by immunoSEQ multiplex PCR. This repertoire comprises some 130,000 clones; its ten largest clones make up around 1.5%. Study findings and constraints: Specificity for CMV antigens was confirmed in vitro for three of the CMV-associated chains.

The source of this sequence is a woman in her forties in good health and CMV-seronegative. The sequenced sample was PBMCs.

The chain's CDR3 is CASTAGQSTDTQYF. In DNA form, the CDR3 reads TGTGCCAGCACCGCGGGACAGAGCACAGATACGCAGTATTTT. V usage is TRBV6-6 and J usage is TRBJ2-3; possibly TRBD1 for D (7 bases). Per the germline V gene, CDR1 is MNHNY and CDR2 is SVGAGI (reference sequence). Deletions cut 7 bases from V and 0 bases from J, with 11 bases between. The CDR3 totals 14 residues.